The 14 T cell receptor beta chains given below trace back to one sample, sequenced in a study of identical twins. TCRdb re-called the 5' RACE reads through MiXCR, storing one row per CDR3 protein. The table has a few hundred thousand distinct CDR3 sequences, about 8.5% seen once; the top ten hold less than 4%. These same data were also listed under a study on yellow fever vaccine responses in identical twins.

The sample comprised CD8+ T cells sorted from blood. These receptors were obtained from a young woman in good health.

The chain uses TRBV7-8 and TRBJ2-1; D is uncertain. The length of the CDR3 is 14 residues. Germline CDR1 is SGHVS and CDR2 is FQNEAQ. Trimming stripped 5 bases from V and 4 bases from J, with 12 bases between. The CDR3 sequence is CASSLGIDYNEQFF. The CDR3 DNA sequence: TGTGCCAGCAGCCTGGGGATAGATTACAATGAGCAGTTCTTC.

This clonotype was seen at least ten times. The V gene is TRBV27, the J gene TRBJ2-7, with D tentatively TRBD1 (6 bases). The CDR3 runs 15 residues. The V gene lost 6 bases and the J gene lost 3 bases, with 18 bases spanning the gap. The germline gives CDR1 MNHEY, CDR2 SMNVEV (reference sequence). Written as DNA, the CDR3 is TGTGCCAGCAGAAGACAGGACCCCTTCCTCTACGAGCAGTACTTC. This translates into CASRRQDPFLYEQYF.

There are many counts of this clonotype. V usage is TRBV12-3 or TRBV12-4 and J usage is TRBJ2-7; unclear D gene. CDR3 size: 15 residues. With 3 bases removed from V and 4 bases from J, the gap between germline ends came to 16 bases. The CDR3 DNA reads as TGTGCCAGCAGTTTTCGACCCTATTCCGGATACGAGCAGTACTTC. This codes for CASSFRPYSGYEQYF.

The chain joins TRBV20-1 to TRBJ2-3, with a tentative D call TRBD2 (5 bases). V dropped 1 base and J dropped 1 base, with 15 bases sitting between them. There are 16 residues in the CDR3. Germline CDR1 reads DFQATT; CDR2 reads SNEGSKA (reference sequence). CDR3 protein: CSARVPSQWRTDTQYF. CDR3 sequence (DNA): TGCAGTGCTAGAGTCCCTAGCCAGTGGCGCACAGATACGCAGTATTTT.

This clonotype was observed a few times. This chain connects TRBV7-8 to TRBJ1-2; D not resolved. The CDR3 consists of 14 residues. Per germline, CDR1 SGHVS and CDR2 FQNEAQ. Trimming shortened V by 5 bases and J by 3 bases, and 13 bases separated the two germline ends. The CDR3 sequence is CASSPGRGDYGYTF. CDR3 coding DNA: TGTGCCAGCAGCCCCGGACGTGGCGACTATGGCTACACCTTC.

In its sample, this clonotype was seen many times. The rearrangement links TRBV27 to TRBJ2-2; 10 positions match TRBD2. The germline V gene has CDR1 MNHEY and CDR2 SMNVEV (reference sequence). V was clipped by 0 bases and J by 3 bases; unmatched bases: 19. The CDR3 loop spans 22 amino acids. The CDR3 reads CASSLSPTKREGLVLDTGELFF. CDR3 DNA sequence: TGTGCCAGCAGTTTATCCCCAACTAAGCGGGAGGGTTTGGTCTTGGACACCGGGGAGCTGTTTTTT.

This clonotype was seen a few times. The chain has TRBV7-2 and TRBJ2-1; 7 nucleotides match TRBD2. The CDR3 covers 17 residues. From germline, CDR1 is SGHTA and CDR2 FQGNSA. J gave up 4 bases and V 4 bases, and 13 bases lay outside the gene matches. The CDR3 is CASSSLWAGERYNEQFF. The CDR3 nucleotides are TGTGCCAGCAGCTCCCTGTGGGCGGGAGAGAGATACAATGAGCAGTTCTTC. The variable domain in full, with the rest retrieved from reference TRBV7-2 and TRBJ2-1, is GAGVSQSPSNKVTEKGKDVELRCDPISGHTALYWYRQSLGQGLEFLIYFQGNSAPDKSGLPSDRFSAERTGGSVSTLTIQRTQQEDSAVYLCASSSLWAGERYNEQFFGPGTRLTVL.

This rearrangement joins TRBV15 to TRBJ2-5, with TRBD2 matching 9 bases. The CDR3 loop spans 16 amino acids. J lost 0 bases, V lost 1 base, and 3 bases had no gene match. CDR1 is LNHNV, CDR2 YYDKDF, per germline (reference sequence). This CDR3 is CATSRGQRGDQETQYF. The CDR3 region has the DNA TGTGCCACCAGCAGAGGCCAGCGGGGGGACCAAGAGACCCAGTACTTC.

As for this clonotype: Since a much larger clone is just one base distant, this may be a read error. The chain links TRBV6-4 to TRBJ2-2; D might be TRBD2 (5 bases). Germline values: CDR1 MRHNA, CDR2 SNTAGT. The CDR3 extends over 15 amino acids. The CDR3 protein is CASKSGPENTGELLF. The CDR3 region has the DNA TGTGCCAGCAAGTCCGGGCCAGAGAACACCGGGGAGCTGCTTTTT.

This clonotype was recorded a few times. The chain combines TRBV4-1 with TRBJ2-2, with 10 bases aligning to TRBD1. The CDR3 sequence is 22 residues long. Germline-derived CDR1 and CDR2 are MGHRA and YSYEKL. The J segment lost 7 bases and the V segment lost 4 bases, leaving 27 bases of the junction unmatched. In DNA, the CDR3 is TGCGCCAGCAGCCTCCCGGCTCGGTTGACAGGGGGCCGAGAAGGTTTGATCGGGGAGCTGTTTTTT. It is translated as CASSLPARLTGGREGLIGELFF.

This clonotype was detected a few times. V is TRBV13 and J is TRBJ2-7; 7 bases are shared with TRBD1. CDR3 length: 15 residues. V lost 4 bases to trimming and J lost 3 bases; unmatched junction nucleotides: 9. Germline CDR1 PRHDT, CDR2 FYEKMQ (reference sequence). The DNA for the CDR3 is TGTGCCAGCAGCTCAAGACAGGGCCTCCGCTACGAGCAGTACTTC. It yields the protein CASSSRQGLRYEQYF.

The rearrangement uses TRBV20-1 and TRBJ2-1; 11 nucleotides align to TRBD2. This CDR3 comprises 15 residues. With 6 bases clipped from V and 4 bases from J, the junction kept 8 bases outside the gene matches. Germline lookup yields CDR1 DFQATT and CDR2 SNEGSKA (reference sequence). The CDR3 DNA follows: TGCAGTGCCTTTCCCCCTAGCGGGAGGTACAATGAGCAGTTCTTC. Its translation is CSAFPPSGRYNEQFF.

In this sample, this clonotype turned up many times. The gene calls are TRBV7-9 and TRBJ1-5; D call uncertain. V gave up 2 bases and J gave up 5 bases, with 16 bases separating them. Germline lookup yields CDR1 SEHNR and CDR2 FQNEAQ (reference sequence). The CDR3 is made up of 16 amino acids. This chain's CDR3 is CASSLKVRGEDQPQHF. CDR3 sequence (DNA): TGTGCCAGCAGCTTAAAGGTGCGGGGAGAGGATCAGCCCCAGCATTTT.

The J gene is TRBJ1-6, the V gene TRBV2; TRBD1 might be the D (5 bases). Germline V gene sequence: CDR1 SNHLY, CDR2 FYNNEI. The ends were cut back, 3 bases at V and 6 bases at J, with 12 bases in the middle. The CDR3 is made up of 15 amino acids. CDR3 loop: CASSDPRDGNSPLHF. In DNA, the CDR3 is TGTGCCAGCAGTGACCCAAGGGACGGTAATTCACCCCTCCACTTT.